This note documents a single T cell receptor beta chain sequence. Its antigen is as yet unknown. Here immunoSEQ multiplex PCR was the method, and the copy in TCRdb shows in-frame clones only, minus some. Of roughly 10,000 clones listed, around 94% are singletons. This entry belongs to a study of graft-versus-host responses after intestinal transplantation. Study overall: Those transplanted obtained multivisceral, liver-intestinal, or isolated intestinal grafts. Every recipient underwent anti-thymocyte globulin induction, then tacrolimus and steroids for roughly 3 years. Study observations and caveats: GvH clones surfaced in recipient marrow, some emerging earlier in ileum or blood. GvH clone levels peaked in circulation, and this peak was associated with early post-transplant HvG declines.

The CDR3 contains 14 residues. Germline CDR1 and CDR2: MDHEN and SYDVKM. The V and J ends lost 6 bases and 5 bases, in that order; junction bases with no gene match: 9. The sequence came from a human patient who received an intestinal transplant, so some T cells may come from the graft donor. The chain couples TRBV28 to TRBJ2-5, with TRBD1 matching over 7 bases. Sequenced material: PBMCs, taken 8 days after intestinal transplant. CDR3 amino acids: CASRPDRARETQYF. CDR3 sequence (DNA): TGTGCCAGCAGACCCGACAGGGCGCGGGAGACCCAGTACTTC.